This entry features one TCR beta chain sequence. The antigen is unknown. The entry originates in a study of cytomegalovirus exposure and HLA in healthy donors. Study overall: Samples from HLA-typed donors yielded about 85 million unique TCRs in an early data release.

The PCR employed 60 Vbeta primers together with 13 Jbeta primers. TCRdb's table, derived via immunoSEQ multiplex PCR, lists solely in-frame clones and lacks some. The sample has approximately 120,000 clones. The CDR3 totals 15 residues. Deletions cut 5 bases from V and 2 bases from J, with 15 bases between. Per the germline V gene, CDR1 is SGDLS and CDR2 is YYNGEE. Whole-study findings and limits: Analyzed later, most CMV-associated TCR beta chains appeared HLA-restricted. Follow-up analysis later connected one missense variant in DCLRE1C with trimming of TCR beta V- and J-genes.

V and J are TRBV9 and TRBJ2-3; tentatively, D is TRBD2 (6 bases). The receptor comes from a man between 18 and 35 years old in good health and CMV-seronegative. The sample comprised PBMCs. In DNA form, the CDR3 reads TGTGCCAGCAGAGTATCAGGGACTGTCACAGATACGCAGTATTTT. This sequence encodes CASRVSGTVTDTQYF.